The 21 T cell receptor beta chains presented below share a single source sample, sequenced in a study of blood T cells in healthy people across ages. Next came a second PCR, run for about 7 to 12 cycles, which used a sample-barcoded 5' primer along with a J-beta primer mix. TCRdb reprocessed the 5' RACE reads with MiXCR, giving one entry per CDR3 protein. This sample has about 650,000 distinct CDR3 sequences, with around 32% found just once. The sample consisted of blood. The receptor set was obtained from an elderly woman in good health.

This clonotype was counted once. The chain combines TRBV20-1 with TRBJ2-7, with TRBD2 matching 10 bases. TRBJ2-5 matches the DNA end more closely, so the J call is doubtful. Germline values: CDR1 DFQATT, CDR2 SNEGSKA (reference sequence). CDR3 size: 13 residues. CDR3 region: CSAEREGGETQYF. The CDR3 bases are TGCAGTGCTGAGCGGGAGGGGGGGGAGACCCAGTACTTC.

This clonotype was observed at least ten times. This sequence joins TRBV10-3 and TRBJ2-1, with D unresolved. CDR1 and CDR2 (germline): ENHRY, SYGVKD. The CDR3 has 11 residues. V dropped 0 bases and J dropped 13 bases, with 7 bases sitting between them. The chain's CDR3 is CAISESGVQFF. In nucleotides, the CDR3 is TGTGCCATCAGTGAGTCCGGCGTTCAGTTCTTC.

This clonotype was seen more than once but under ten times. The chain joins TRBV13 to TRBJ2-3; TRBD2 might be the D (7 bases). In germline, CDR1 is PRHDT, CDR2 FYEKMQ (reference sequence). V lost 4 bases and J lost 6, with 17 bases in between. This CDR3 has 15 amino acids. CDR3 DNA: TGTGCCAGCAGCTCGGGGGGCGGTGGTTTGGATACGCAGTATTTT. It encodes CASSSGGGGLDTQYF.

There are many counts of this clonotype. The CDR3 bases are TGTGCCATCCCTTCCGGGACAGGGACAGGTATCTATGGCTACACCTTC. Amino acid sequence: CAIPSGTGTGIYGYTF. J is TRBJ1-2 and V is TRBV10-3; the match to TRBD1 covers 9 bases. The CDR3 is 16 residues long. The J segment lost 4 bases and the V segment lost 8 bases, leaving 14 bases of the junction unmatched. Germline CDR1 reads ENHRY; CDR2 reads SYGVKD.

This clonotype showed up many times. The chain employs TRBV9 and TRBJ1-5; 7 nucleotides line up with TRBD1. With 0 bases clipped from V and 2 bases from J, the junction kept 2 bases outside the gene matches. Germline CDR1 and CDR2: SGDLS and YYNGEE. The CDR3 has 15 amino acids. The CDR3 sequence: CASSVGGQGNQPQHF. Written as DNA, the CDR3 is TGTGCCAGCAGCGTAGGTGGACAGGGCAATCAGCCCCAGCATTTT.

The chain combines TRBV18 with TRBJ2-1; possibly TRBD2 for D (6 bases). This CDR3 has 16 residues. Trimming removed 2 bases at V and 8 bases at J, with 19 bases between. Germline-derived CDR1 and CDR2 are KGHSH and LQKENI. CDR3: CASSPDRDGIADEQFF. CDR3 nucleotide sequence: TGTGCCAGCTCACCAGACCGGGACGGGATAGCGGATGAGCAGTTCTTC.

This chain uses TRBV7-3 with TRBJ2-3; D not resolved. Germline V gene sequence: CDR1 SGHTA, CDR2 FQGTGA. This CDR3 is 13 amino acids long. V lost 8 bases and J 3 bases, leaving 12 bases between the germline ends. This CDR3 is CASGTSGTDTQYF. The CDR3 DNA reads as TGTGCCAGCGGCACCTCAGGAACAGATACGCAGTATTTT.

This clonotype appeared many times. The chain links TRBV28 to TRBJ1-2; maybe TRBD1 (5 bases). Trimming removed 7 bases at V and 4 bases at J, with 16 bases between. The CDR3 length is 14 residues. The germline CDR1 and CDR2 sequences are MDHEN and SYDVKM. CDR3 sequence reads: CASTGVGRSYGYTF. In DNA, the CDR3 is TGTGCCAGCACGGGGGTAGGGAGGTCCTATGGCTACACCTTC.

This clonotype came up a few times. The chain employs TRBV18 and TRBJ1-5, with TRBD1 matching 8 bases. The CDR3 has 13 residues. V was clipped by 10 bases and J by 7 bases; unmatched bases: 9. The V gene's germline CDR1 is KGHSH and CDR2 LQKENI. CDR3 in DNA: TGTGCCACCGCAGGGGGCTGGGACCAGCCCCAGCATTTT. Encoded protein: CATAGGWDQPQHF.

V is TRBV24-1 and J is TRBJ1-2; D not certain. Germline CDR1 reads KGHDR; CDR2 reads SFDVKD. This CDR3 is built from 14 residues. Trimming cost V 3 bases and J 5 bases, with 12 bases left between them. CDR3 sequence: CATSDPRIKYGYTF. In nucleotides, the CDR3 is TGTGCCACCAGTGATCCCAGAATAAAGTATGGCTACACCTTC.

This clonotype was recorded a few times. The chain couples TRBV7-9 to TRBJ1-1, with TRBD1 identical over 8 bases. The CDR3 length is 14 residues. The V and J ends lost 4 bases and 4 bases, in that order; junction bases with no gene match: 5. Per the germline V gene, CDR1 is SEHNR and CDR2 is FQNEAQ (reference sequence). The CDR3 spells CASSSGGLVTEAFF. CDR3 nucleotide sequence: TGTGCCAGCAGCTCAGGGGGCCTGGTCACTGAAGCTTTCTTT.

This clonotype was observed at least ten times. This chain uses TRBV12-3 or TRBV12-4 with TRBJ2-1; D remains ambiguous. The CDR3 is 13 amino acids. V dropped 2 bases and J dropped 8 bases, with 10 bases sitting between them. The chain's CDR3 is CASSLTPSHEQFF. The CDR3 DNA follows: TGTGCCAGCAGTTTAACTCCGAGCCATGAGCAGTTCTTC.

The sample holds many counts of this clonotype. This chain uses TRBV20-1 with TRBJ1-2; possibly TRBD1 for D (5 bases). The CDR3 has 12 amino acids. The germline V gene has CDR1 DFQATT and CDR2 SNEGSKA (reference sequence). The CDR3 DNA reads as TGCAGCGCCCGAGAGACAGTCTATGGCTACACCTTC. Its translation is CSARETVYGYTF.

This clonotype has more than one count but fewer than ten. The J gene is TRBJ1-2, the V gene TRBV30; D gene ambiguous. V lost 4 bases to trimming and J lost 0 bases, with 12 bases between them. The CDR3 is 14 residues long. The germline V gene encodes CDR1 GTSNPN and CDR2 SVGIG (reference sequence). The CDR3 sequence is CAWNLGLANYGYTF. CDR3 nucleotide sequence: TGTGCCTGGAATCTCGGTTTAGCTAACTATGGCTACACCTTC.

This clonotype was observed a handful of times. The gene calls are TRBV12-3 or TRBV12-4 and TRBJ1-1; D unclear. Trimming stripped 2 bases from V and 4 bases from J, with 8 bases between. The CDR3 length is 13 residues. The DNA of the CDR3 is TGTGCCAGCAGTTTAAATGAAGTCACTGAAGCTTTCTTT. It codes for CASSLNEVTEAFF.

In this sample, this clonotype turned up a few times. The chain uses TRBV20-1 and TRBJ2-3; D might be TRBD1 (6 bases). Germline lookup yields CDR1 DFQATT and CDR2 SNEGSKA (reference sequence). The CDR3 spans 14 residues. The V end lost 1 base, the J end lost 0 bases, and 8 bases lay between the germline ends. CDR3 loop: CSARAGASTDTQYF. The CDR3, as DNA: TGCAGTGCTAGAGCAGGGGCGAGCACAGATACGCAGTATTTT.

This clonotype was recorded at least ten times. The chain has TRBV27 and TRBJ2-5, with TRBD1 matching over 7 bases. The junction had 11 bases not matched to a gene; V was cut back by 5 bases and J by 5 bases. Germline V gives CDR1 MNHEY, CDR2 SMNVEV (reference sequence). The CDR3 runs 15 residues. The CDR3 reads CASSKLNRGAETQYF. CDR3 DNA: TGTGCCAGCAGTAAACTCAACAGGGGAGCGGAGACCCAGTACTTC.

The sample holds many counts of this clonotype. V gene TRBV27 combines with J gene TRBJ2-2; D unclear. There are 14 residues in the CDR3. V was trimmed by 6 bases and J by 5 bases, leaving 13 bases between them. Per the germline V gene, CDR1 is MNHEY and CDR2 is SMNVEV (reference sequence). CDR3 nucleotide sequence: TGTGCCAGCAGCGCCGGGCCACAAACCGGGGAGCTGTTTTTT. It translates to CASSAGPQTGELFF.

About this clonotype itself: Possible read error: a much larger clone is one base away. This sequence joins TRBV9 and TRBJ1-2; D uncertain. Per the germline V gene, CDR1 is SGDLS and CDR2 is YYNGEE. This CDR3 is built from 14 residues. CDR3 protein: CANSVAEGNYGYTF. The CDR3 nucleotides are TGTGCCAACAGCGTAGCCGAGGGAAACTATGGCTACACCTTC.

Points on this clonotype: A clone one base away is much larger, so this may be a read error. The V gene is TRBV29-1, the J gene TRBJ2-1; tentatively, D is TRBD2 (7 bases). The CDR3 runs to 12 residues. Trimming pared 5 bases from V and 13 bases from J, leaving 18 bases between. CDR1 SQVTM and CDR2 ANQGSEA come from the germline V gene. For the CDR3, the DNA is TGCAGCGTTTGGGAGGGGGGAGAGACCCAGTTCTTC. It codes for CSVWEGGETQFF.

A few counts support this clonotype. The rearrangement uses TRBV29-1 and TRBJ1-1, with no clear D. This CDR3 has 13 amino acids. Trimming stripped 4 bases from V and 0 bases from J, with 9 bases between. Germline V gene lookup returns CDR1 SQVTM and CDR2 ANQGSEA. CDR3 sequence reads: CSVGLGMNTEAFF. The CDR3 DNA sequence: TGCAGCGTTGGACTGGGAATGAACACTGAAGCTTTCTTT.